The clone carrying this TCR beta chain turned up a few times. Its antigen is currently unknown. This entry is derived from a study of beta chain features in type 1 diabetes. Whole-study findings and limits: All four CD4+ subsets from Type 1 diabetes patients carried moderately but significantly shorter TCRB CDR3s. Any HLA-type effect on TCRB rearrangement remained unresolved here.

The V segment lost 10 bases and the J segment 1 base; nucleotides outside the gene matches: 6. The germline V gene encodes CDR1 LNHDA and CDR2 SQIVND (reference sequence). The CDR3 is 13 amino acids. The authors reverse transcribed all of the isolated RNA, so sequencing captured expressed TCRB transcripts. TCRdb's copy holds only in-frame clones and misses some; the assay was immunoSEQ multiplex PCR. The sample yields about 350,000 clones, 20% seen once. The sequencing input was naive CD4+ T cells from blood. The source is a woman aged 18-30 years in good health. This chain uses TRBV19 with TRBJ1-2, with 7 bases identical to TRBD1. The CDR3 bases are TGTGCCACCGCGACAGGGTATAACTATGGCTACACCTTC. This codes for CATATGYNYGYTF.